The 21 T cell receptor beta chains below all came from one sample that was sequenced in a study of T-cell memory formation after mild COVID-19 (dated by TCRdb to the early 2020s). Libraries were built with 5' RACE. Sequencing was carried out with an Illumina NovaSeq 6000. TCRdb ran its own pipeline on the public reads, namely fastp trimming at Q25 and MiXCR clone calling, and kept in-frame beta chains. Each entry merges the rows of one CDR3 protein and shows their most common DNA and genes. The sample data list a few hundred thousand distinct CDR3 sequences, and roughly 21% of these were observed just once. The ten top clones hold around 7.7% of the sample. Sequenced sample: PBMCs or a T cell subset sorted from them (not recorded which). These receptors all come from an adult woman who had mild COVID-19 (a few samples of this study predate the infection). The sample titles of this study are shuffled in the database, so cell type and time point are left out; the donor was told from shared clones.

The V gene is TRBV7-2, the J gene TRBJ2-7; 11 bases match TRBD2. From germline, CDR1 is SGHTA and CDR2 FQGNSA. CDR3 length: 16 residues. V dropped 4 bases and J dropped 0; count of bases not matched to a gene: 5. The DNA of the CDR3 is TGTGCCAGCAGCTCCATAGCGGGAGGGCCCTCCTACGAGCAGTACTTC. Protein: CASSSIAGGPSYEQYF.

This clonotype has only a few counts. This rearrangement joins TRBV24-1 to TRBJ2-2; 7 bases line up with TRBD1. Germline CDR1 is KGHDR and CDR2 is SFDVKD. The CDR3 is 16 residues long. Unmatched junction bases numbered 8, after V lost 6 bases and J lost 2 bases. The CDR3 DNA sequence: TGTGCCACCAGTCCGAGACAGGGAGTCAACACCGGGGAGCTGTTTTTT. Protein sequence: CATSPRQGVNTGELFF.

This chain connects TRBV12-3 or TRBV12-4 to TRBJ2-7; D may be TRBD1 or TRBD2 (5 bases each). The germline V and J ends were trimmed by 6 bases and 3 bases, with 21 bases remaining between them. The CDR3 is made up of 16 amino acids. In DNA form, the CDR3 reads TGTGCCAGCAGCCCCTACCCCGGGACCTTCGGCTACGAGCAGTACTTC. Protein product: CASSPYPGTFGYEQYF.

The CDR3: CASSKVPTVHTDTQYF. The CDR3 DNA reads TGTGCCAGCAGTAAAGTACCCACGGTCCACACAGATACGCAGTATTTT. V and J are TRBV6-2 or TRBV6-3 and TRBJ2-3; D is uncertain. CDR1 is MNHEY, CDR2 SVGEGT, per germline. CDR3 size: 16 residues. V lost 5 bases to trimming and J lost 2 bases, with 17 bases between them.

This chain uses TRBV5-1 with TRBJ2-7; possible D gene TRBD2, 5 bases. The CDR3 totals 13 residues. CDR1 SGHRS and CDR2 YFSETQ come from the germline V gene. The ends were cut back, 4 bases at V and 6 bases at J, with 14 bases in the middle. The CDR3 region is CASSVSVHGEQYF. CDR3 DNA: TGCGCCAGCAGCGTTAGCGTCCATGGCGAGCAGTACTTC.

The rearrangement uses TRBV29-1 and TRBJ2-7; possibly TRBD1 for D (6 bases). The V end was cut by 6 bases, the J end by 0 bases, with 9 bases between. The germline V gene encodes CDR1 SQVTM and CDR2 ANQGSEA. The CDR3 has 12 amino acids. DNA for the CDR3: TGCAGCGTCAAGACAGGCTCCTACGAGCAGTACTTC. It yields the protein CSVKTGSYEQYF.

This clonotype was seen more than once but under ten times. The chain combines TRBV7-9 with TRBJ1-5, with D possibly matching TRBD1 (5 bases). Germline V CDR1 and CDR2: SEHNR, FQNEAQ (reference sequence). The V end was cut by 4 bases, the J end by 4 bases, with 17 bases between. This CDR3 contains 16 residues. The CDR3 loop reads CASSSNKGPRNQPQHF. CDR3 coding DNA: TGTGCCAGCAGCTCCAACAAGGGGCCTCGGAATCAGCCCCAGCATTTT.

This chain's CDR3 is CASSFLVASGGYGDTQYF. The CDR3 DNA follows: TGTGCCAGCAGCTTCCTCGTGGCTAGCGGGGGGTATGGAGATACGCAGTATTTT. The genes are TRBV3-1 and TRBJ2-3, with 11 bases identical to TRBD2. Losses at the gene ends were 5 bases for V and 5 bases for J; bases not matched to a gene: 15. Germline V CDR1 and CDR2: LGHDT, YNNKEL (reference sequence). CDR3 length: 18 amino acids.

The chain couples TRBV3-1 to TRBJ2-7; TRBD1 might be the D (5 bases). The germline V gene encodes CDR1 LGHDT and CDR2 YNNKEL (reference sequence). The CDR3 is made up of 15 amino acids. V was shortened by 3 bases and J by 1 base, with 13 bases between the two germline ends. CDR3 nucleotide sequence: TGTGCCAGCAGCCACCTAGGGGCAGGATCCTACGAGCAGTACTTC. Its protein product is CASSHLGAGSYEQYF.

This clonotype was picked up a small number of times. This sequence joins TRBV7-3 and TRBJ1-1; D remains unclear. Per the germline V gene, CDR1 is SGHTA and CDR2 is FQGTGA. V lost 3 bases to trimming and J lost 3 bases, with 11 bases between them. The CDR3 spans 14 residues. The CDR3 DNA is TGTGCCAGCAGCTTGGCAGGATCGGACACTGAAGCTTTCTTT. Residues: CASSLAGSDTEAFF.

V gene TRBV6-4 combines with J gene TRBJ2-2; 13 nucleotides match TRBD2. The CDR3 loop spans 17 amino acids. V trimming: 3 bases; J trimming: 5 bases; junction bases outside the gene matches: 6. Germline CDR1 and CDR2: MRHNA and SNTAGT. CDR3 sequence reads: CASSDAGTSGETGELFF. The CDR3 DNA reads TGTGCCAGCAGTGATGCGGGGACTAGCGGGGAAACCGGGGAGCTGTTTTTT.

This clonotype has just a few counts. The V and J genes are TRBV6-1 and TRBJ1-4, with a weak D call TRBD1 (5 bases). CDR1 and CDR2 from the germline V gene are MNHNS and SASEGT. The V end lost 2 bases, the J end lost 0 bases, and 10 bases lay between the germline ends. The CDR3 has 16 residues. The CDR3 loop reads CASSELGVATNEKLFF. CDR3 nucleotide sequence: TGTGCCAGCAGTGAACTGGGGGTTGCAACTAATGAAAAACTGTTTTTT.

The rearrangement links TRBV6-5 to TRBJ1-2; D perhaps matches TRBD1 (5 bases). Germline CDR1 and CDR2: MNHEY and SVGAGI. The CDR3 spans 13 residues. V lost 5 bases and J 5 bases, leaving 12 bases between the germline ends. CDR3 DNA: TGTGCCAGCAGTCGTGACAGTATTTATGGCTACACCTTC. It encodes CASSRDSIYGYTF.

The rearrangement uses TRBV6-1 and TRBJ1-1, with 8 bases fitting TRBD1. CDR1 MNHNS and CDR2 SASEGT come from the germline V gene. The CDR3 is made up of 15 amino acids. The ends lost 2 bases at V and 6 bases at J; junction bases unmatched: 8. The DNA of the CDR3 is TGTGCCAGCAGTGAAACAGGGGGTGAAGGGCCTGAAGCTTTCTTT. Protein sequence: CASSETGGEGPEAFF.

This clonotype was observed a few times. The chain carries TRBV4-1 and TRBJ2-1, with D unresolved. Per the germline V gene, CDR1 is MGHRA and CDR2 is YSYEKL. V lost 0 bases to trimming and J lost 4 bases, with 7 bases between them. CDR3 length equals 14 residues. CDR3 loop: CASSQDRIYNEQFF. The CDR3 DNA follows: TGCGCCAGCAGCCAAGACCGCATTTACAATGAGCAGTTCTTC.

The gene calls are TRBV4-1 and TRBJ1-2; possibly TRBD1 for D (6 bases). The germline gives CDR1 MGHRA, CDR2 YSYEKL. Trimming took off 0 bases at V and 8 bases at J, with 19 bases between the two ends. CDR3 length: 16 residues. CDR3 protein: CASSQDLGGPLGGYTF. As DNA, the CDR3 is TGCGCCAGCAGCCAAGATTTAGGGGGGCCACTCGGAGGCTACACCTTC.

The CDR3 DNA reads TGTGCCAGCAGTCGGTTTTCTCGACAGGGGGCTAACACCGGGGAGCTGTTTTTT. This encodes CASSRFSRQGANTGELFF. This sequence joins TRBV4-2 and TRBJ2-2; 10 bases map to TRBD1. V lost 6 bases, J lost 2 bases, and 12 bases stayed unmatched. Germline loops: CDR1 LGHNA, CDR2 YNFKEQ. CDR3 length: 18 amino acids.

This sequence joins TRBV7-2 and TRBJ2-5; 8 bases align to TRBD1. CDR1 and CDR2 (germline): SGHTA, FQGNSA. The CDR3 consists of 17 residues. V dropped 3 bases and J dropped 2; count of bases not matched to a gene: 11. DNA of the CDR3: TGTGCCAGCAGCTTCCATAACAGGGGGTTTAATCAAGAGACCCAGTACTTC. Translating gives CASSFHNRGFNQETQYF.

The DNA for the CDR3 is TGTGCCACCAGTGGACAGGTCGATCAGCCCCAGCATTTT. This encodes CATSGQVDQPQHF. V is TRBV24-1 and J is TRBJ1-5, with a possible D match to TRBD1 (6 bases). Trimming took off 5 bases at V and 5 bases at J, with 9 bases between the two ends. Germline CDR1 KGHDR, CDR2 SFDVKD. The CDR3 is 13 amino acids.

V usage is TRBV6-5 and J usage is TRBJ2-5; 8 bases are a match to TRBD2. CDR3 size: 16 residues. CDR1 is MNHEY and CDR2 is SVGAGI in the germline V gene. Trimming took 6 bases from V and 5 from J; bases not matched to a gene: 14. The CDR3 reads CASRSRTSWRGETQYF. For the CDR3, the DNA is TGTGCCAGCAGAAGCAGGACTAGCTGGAGGGGGGAGACCCAGTACTTC.

This sequence joins TRBV7-2 and TRBJ1-5; D is ambiguous. CDR3 size: 15 residues. Trimming shortened V by 1 base and J by 4 bases, and 11 bases separated the two germline ends. Per the germline V gene, CDR1 is SGHTA and CDR2 is FQGNSA. The CDR3 nucleotides are TGTGCCAGCAGCTTAGTTGGGTCAGAAAATCAGCCCCAGCATTTT. Encoded protein: CASSLVGSENQPQHF.